This T cell receptor (beta chain) was captured in a study of CD8+ T cells in alopecia areata. The sequencing template was cDNA reverse transcribed from extracted RNA. The table came from immunoSEQ multiplex PCR; TCRdb's copy has only in-frame clones and leaves some out. The sample yields approximately 12,000 clones, about 53% seen once. This clone was observed a single time. Specimens obtained from alopecia areata patients comprised lesional scalp punch biopsies and peripheral blood. The CDR3 covers 14 residues. Germline loops: CDR1 MNHEY, CDR2 SMNVEV (reference sequence). The V gene lost 3 bases and the J gene lost 3 bases, with 12 bases spanning the gap.

The sequenced material came from skin. The chain employs TRBV27 and TRBJ2-7; D possibly corresponds to TRBD1 (5 bases). This clonotype originated in a human donor with alopecia areata. CDR3 DNA: TGTGCCAGCAGTTTTGCAGGGATCAACTACGAGCAGTACTTC. As protein: CASSFAGINYEQYF.